This TCR beta chain was retrieved from a study of T cell responses to AZD1222 COVID-19 vaccine. Study-wide points: The sample set comprised mostly white British donors with more females, and clonal diversity was possibly underestimated.

A remark on this clone: Its antigen is not identified.

CDR1 KGHSH and CDR2 LQKENI come from the germline V gene. CDR3 size: 15 residues. V was clipped by 4 bases and J by 0 bases, with 13 bases between them. Here immunoSEQ multiplex PCR was the method, and the copy in TCRdb shows in-frame clones only, minus some. The repertoire holds more than 150,000 clones, with over 75% as singletons. The source was peripheral blood, collected on day 0 of AZD1222 vaccination. The chain uses TRBV18 and TRBJ2-7; D may be TRBD1 (5 bases). This TCR came from an adult in good health. CDR3 loop: CASSLTGERSYEQYF. CDR3 nucleotide sequence: TGTGCCAGCTCACTAACAGGAGAGCGCTCCTACGAGCAGTACTTC.